This T cell receptor (beta chain) stems from a study of blood T cells in healthy people across ages. Looking at the study overall: Roughly one uniquely barcoded beta molecule per two T cells was captured. Study-wide results and limits: There were more naive CD4+ cells and higher diversity in long-lived donors than in aged donors.

The CDR3 runs to 14 residues. Germline CDR1 MNHNS, CDR2 SASEGT. V lost 7 bases and J 4 bases, leaving 16 bases between the germline ends. There were at least 5.5 micrograms of total RNA extracted from every sample. In this sample, this clonotype turned up a few times. Its antigen is currently unknown. It was with a sample-barcoded 5' primer and a J-beta primer mix that a second PCR of roughly 7 to 12 cycles was run. Every single cDNA molecule received a tag from a template-switch adaptor with 12 random nucleotides. MiXCR, run by TCRdb on the 5' RACE reads, gives a single entry per CDR3 protein. In the table there are 800,000 to 950,000 distinct CDR3 sequences, 48% of which are singletons.

The rearrangement links TRBV6-1 to TRBJ1-2, with TRBD1 as a possible D gene (6 bases). This clonotype was sampled from a man aged 25 to 45 in good health. Sequenced: blood. CDR3 region: CASTTGSGGYGYTF. CDR3 nucleotides: TGTGCCAGCACTACAGGGAGTGGTGGCTATGGCTACACCTTC.